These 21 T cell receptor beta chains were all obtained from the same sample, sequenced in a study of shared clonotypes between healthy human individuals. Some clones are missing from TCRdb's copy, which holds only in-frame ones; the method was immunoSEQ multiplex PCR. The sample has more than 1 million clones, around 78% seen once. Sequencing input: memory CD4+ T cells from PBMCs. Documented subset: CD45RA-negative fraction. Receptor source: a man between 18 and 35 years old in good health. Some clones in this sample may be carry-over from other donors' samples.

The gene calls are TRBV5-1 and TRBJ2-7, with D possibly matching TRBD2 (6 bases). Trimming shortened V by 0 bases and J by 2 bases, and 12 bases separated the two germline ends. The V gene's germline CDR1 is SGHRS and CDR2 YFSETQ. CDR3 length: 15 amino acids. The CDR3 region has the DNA TGCGCCAGCAGCTTGGCCTTCCGGACTACCTACGAGCAGTACTTC. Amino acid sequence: CASSLAFRTTYEQYF.

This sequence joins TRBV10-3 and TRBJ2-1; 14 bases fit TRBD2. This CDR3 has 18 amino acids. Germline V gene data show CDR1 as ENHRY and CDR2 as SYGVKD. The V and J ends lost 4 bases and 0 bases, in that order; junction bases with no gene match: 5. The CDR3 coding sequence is TGTGCCATCAGTGGGGGGACTAGCGGGGGTCCCTCCTACAATGAGCAGTTCTTC. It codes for CAISGGTSGGPSYNEQFF.

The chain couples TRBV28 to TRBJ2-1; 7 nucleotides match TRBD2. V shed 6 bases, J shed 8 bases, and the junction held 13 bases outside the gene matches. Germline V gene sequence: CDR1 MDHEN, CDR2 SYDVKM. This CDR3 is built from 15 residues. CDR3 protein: CASSLSRGSSYEQFF. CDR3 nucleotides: TGTGCCAGCAGCCTCTCGCGCGGGAGTAGCTATGAGCAGTTCTTC. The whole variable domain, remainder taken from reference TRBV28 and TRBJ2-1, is DVKVTQSSRYLVKRTGEKVFLECVQDMDHENMFWYRQDPGLGLRLIYFSYDVKMKEKGDIPEGYSVSREKKERFSLILESASTNQTSMYLCASSLSRGSSYEQFFGPGTRLTVL.

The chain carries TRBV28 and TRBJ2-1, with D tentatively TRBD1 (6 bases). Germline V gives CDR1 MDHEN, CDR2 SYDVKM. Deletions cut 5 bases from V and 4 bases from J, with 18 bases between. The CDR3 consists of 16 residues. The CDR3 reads CASSPIGQGLYNEQFF. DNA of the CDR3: TGTGCCAGCAGTCCCATCGGGCAGGGGTTATACAATGAGCAGTTCTTC.

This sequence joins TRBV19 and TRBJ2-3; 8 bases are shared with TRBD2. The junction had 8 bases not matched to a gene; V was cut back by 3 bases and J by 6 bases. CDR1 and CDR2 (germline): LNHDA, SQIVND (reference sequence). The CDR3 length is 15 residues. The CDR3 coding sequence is TGTGCCAGTAGTATTAGCGGGGCAGACCTGGATACGCAGTATTTT. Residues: CASSISGADLDTQYF.

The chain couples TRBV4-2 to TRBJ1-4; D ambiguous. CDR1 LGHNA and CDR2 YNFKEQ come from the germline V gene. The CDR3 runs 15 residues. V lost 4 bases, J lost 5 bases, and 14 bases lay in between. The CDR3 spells CASSLLQRINEKLFF. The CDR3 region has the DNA TGTGCCAGCAGCCTACTACAGCGGATAAATGAAAAACTGTTTTTT.

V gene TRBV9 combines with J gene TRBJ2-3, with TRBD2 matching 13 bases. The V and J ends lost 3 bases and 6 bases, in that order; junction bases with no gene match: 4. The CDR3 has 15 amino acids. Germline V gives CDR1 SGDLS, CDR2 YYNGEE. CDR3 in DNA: TGTGCCAGCAGCGCCGGACTAGCGGGAGTGGATACGCAGTATTTT. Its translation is CASSAGLAGVDTQYF.

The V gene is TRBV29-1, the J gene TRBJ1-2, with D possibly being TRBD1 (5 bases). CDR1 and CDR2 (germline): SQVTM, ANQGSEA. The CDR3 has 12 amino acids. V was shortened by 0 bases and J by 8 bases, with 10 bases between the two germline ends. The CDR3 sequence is CSVEDAGKGYTF. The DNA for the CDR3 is TGCAGCGTTGAAGACGCAGGGAAGGGCTACACCTTC.

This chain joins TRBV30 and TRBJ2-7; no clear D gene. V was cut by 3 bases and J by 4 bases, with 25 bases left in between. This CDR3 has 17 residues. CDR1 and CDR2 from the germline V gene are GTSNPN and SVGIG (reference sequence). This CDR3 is CAWRSRDSLRGPYEQYF. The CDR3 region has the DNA TGTGCCTGGAGGAGCCGCGATTCCCTGAGAGGCCCTTACGAGCAGTACTTC.

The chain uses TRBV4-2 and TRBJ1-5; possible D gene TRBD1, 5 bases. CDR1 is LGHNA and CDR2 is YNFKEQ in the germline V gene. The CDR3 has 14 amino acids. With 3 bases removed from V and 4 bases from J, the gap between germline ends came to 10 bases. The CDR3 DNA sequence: TGTGCCAGCAGCCACAGACAGTCAAATCAGCCCCAGCATTTT. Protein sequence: CASSHRQSNQPQHF.

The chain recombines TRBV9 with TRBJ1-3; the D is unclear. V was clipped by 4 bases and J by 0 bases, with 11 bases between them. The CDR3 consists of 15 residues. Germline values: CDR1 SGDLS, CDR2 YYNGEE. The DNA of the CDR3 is TGTGCCAGCAGCTTCGAGCTAACCTCTGGAAACACCATATATTTT. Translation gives CASSFELTSGNTIYF.

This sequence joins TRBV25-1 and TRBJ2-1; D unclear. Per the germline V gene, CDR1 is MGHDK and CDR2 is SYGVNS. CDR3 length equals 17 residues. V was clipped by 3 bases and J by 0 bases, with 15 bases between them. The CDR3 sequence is CASSDRKQSSSYNEQFF. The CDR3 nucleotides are TGTGCCAGCAGTGACCGGAAGCAGAGTAGCTCCTACAATGAGCAGTTCTTC.

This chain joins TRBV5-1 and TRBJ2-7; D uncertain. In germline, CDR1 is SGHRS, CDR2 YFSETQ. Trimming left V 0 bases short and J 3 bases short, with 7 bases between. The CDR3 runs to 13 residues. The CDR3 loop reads CASSLAIGYEQYF. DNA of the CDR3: TGCGCCAGCAGCTTGGCAATCGGCTACGAGCAGTACTTC.

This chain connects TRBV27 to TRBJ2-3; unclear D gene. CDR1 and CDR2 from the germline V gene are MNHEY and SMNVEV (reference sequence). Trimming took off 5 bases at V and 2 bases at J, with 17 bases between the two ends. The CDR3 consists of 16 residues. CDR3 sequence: CASSASPGGYTDTQYF. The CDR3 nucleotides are TGTGCCAGCAGTGCCTCCCCCGGCGGATACACAGATACGCAGTATTTT.

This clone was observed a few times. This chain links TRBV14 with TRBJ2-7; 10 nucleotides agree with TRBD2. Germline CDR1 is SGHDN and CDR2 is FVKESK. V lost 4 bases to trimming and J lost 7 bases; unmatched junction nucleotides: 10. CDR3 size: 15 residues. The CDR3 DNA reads TGTGCCAGCAGCCCAAGCTTTAGCGGGAGGCTAGAGCAGTACTTC. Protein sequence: CASSPSFSGRLEQYF.

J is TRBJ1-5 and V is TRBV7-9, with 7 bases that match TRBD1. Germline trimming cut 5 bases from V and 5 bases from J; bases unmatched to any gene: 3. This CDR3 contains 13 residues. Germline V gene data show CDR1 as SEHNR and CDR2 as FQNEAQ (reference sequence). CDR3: CASSAGGDQPQHF. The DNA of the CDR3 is TGTGCCAGCAGCGCAGGGGGGGATCAGCCCCAGCATTTT.

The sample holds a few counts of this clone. CDR3 DNA sequence: TGTGCCAGCAGCCCATCCGGGACTGGGGTCGTGACCCAGTACTTC. It encodes CASSPSGTGVVTQYF. This chain joins TRBV7-2 and TRBJ2-5, with D maybe TRBD2 (6 bases). Between the trimmed V and J ends, which lost 5 bases and 7 bases, there was a span of 20 bases. The germline V gene has CDR1 SGHTA and CDR2 FQGNSA. The CDR3 totals 15 residues.

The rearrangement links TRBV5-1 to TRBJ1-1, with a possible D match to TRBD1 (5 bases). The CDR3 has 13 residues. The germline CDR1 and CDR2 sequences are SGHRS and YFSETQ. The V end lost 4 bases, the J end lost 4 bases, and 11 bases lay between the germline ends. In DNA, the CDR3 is TGCGCCAGCAGCCAGGTGGGGGGCACTGAAGCTTTCTTT. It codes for CASSQVGGTEAFF.

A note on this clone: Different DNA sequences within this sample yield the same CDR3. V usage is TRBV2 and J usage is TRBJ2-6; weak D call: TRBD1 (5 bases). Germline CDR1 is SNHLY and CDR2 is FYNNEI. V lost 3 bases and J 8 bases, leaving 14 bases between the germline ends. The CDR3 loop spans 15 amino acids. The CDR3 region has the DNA TGTGCCAGCAGTGATAATCTCCCAGGGCCCAACGTCCTGACTTTC. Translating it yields CASSDNLPGPNVLTF.

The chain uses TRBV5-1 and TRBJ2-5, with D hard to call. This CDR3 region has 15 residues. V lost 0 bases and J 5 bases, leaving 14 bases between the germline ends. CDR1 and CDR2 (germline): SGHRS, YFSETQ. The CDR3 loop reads CASSLAGLVWETQYF. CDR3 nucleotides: TGCGCCAGCAGCTTGGCCGGGCTAGTCTGGGAGACCCAGTACTTC.

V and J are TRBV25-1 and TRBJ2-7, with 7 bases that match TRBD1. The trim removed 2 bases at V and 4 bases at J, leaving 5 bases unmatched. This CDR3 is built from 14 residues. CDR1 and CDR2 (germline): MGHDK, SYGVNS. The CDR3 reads CASSEPTGRYEQYF. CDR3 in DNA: TGTGCCAGCAGTGAACCGACAGGGAGATACGAGCAGTACTTC.